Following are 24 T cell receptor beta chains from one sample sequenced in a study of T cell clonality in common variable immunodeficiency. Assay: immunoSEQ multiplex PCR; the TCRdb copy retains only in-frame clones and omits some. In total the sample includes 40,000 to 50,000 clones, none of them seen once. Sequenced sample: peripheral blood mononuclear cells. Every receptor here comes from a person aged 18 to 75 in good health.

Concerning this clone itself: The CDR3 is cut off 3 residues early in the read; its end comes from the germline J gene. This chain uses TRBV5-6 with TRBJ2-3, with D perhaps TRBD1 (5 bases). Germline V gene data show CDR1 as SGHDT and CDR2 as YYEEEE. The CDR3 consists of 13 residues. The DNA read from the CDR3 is TGTGCCAGTCCAGGGATAAAGCGACAGCCG. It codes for CASPGIKRQP. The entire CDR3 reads CASPGIKRQPQYF.

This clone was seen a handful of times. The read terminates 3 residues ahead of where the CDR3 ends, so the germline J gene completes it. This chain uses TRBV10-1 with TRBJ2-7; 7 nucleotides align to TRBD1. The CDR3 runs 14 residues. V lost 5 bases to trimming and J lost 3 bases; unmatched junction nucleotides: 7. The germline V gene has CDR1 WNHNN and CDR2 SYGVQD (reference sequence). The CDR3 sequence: CASSKTGQVYEQYF. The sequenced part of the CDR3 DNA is TGCGCCAGCAGTAAGACAGGGCAAGTCTACGAG.

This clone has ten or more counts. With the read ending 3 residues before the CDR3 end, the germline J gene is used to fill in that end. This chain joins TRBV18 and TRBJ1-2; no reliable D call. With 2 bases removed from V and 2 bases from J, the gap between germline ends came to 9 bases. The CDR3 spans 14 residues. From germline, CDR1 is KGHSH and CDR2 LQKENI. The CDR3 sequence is CASSPSVENYGYTF. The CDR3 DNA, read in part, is TGTGCCAGCTCACCATCAGTCGAGAACTATGGC.

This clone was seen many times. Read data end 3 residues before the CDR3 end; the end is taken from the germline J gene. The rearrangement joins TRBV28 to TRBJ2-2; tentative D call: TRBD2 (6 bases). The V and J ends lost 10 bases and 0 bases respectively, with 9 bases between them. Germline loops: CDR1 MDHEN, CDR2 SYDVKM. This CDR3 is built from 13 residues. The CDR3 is CATRGANTGELFF. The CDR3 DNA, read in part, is TGTGCCACGCGGGGCGCGAACACCGGGGAG. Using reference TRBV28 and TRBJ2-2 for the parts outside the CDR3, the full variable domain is DVKVTQSSRYLVKRTGEKVFLECVQDMDHENMFWYRQDPGLGLRLIYFSYDVKMKEKGDIPEGYSVSREKKERFSLILESASTNQTSMYLCATRGANTGELFFGEGSRLTVL.

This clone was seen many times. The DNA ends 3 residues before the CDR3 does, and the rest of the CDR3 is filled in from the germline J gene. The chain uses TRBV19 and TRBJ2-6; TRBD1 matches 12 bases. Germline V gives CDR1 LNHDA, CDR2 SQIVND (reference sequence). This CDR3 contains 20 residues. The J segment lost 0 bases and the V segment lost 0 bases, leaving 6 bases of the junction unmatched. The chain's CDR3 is CASSIDGTGGMSSGANVLTF. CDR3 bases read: TGTGCCAGTAGTATAGATGGGACAGGGGGCATGTCCTCTGGGGCCAACGTC.

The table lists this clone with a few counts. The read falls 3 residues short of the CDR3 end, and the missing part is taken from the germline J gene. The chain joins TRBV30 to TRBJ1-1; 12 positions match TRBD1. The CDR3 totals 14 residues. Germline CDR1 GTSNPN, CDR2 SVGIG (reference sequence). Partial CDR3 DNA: TGTGCCTGGAGCGGGACAGGGGGCATCTATGGC. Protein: CAWSGTGGIYG. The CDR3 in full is CAWSGTGGIYGAFF.

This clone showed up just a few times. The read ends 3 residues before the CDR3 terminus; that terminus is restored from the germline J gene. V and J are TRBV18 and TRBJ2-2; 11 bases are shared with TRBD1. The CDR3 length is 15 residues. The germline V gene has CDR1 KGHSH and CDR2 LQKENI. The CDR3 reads CASSPRTGGNEKLFF. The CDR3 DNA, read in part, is TGTGCCAGCTCACCTCGGACAGGGGGCAATGAAAAG.

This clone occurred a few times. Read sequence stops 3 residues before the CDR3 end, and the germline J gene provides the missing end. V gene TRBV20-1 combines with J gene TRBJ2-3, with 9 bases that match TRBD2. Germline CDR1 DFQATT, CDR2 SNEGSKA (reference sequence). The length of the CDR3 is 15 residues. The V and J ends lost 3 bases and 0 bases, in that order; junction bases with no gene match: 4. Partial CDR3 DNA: TGCAGTGCTAGGGGGACTAGCTTGAGCACAGATACG. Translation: CSARGTSLSTDT. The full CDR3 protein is CSARGTSLSTDTQYF.

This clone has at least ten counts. CDR3 DNA, as far as it was read: TGTGCCTGGGCCAGACTAGCGGGGGGAACCACAGATACG. The encoded protein is CAWARLAGGTTDT. The full CDR3 is CAWARLAGGTTDTQYF. The V and J genes are TRBV30 and TRBJ2-3; 13 nucleotides match TRBD2. The CDR3 is cut off 3 residues early in the read; its end comes from the germline J gene. CDR1 and CDR2 from the germline V gene are GTSNPN and SVGIG (reference sequence). The length of the CDR3 is 16 residues. V trimming: 5 bases; J trimming: 2 bases; junction bases outside the gene matches: 7.

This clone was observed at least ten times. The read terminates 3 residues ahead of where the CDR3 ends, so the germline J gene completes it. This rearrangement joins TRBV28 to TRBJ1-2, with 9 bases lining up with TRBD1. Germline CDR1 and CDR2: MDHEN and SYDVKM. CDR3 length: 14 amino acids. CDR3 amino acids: CASRIPGQGGGYTF. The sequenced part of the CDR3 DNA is TGTGCCAGCAGAATACCGGGACAGGGAGGAGGC.

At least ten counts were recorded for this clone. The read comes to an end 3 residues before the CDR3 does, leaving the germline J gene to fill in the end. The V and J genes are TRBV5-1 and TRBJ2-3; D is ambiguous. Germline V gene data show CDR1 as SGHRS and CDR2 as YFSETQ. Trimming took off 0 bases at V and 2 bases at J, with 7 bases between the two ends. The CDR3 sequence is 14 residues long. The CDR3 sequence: CASSLVQITDTQYF. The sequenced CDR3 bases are TGCGCCAGCAGCTTGGTCCAGATCACAGATACG.

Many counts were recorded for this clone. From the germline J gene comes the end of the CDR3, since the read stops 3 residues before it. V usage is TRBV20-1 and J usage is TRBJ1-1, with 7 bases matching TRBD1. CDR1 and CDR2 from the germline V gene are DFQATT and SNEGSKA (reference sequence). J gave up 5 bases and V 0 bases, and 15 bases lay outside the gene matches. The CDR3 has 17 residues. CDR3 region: CSARDTRVTGWSTEAFF. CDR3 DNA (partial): TGCAGTGCTAGAGATACCAGGGTGACAGGGTGGTCGACTGAA.

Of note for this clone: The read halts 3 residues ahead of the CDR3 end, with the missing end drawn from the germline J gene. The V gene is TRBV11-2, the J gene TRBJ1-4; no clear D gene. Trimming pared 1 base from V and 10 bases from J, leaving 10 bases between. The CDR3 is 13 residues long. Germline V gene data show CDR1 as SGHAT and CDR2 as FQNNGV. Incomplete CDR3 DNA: TGTGCCAGCAGCTTAGGCCAAGGGTCAAAA. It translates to CASSLGQGSK. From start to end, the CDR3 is CASSLGQGSKLFF.

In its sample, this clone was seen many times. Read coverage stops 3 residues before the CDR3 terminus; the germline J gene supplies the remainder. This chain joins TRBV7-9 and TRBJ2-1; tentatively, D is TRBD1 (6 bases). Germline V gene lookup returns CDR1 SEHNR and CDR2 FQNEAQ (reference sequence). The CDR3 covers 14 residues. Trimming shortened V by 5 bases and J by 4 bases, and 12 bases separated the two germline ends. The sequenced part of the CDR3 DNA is TGTGCCAGCAGCCCGGATAGGGGGTACAATGAG. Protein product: CASSPDRGYNE. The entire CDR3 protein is CASSPDRGYNEQFF.

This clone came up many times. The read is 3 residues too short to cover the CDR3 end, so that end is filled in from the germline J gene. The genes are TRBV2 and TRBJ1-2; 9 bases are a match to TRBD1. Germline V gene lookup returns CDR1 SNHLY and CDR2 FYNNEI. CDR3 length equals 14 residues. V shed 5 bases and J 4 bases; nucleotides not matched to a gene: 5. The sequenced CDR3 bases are TGTGCCAGCAGTACACAGGGGGCTCGCTATGGC. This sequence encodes CASSTQGARYG. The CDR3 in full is CASSTQGARYGYTF.

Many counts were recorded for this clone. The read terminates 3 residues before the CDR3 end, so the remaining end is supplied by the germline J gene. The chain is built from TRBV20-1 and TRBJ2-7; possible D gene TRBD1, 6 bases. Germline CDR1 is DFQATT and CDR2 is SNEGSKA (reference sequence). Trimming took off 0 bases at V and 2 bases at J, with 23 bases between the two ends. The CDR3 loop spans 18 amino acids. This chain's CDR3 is CSAREYLSSRGQPYEQYF. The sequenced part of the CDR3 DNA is TGCAGTGCTAGAGAGTACCTTTCCTCCAGGGGCCAACCCTACGAG.

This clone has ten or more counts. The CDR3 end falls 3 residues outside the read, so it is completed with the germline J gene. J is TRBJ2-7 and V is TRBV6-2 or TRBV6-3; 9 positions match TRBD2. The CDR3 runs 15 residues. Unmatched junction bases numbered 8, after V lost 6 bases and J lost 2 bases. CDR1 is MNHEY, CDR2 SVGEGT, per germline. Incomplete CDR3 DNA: TGTGCCAGCAGCCTCAGCGGGGGGCCCACCTACGAG. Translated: CASSLSGGPTYE. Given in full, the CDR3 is CASSLSGGPTYEQYF.

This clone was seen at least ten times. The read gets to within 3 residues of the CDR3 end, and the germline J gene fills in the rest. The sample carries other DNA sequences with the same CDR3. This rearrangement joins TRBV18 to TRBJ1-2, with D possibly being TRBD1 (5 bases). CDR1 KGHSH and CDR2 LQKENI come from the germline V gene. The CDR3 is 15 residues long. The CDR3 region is CASSPVTGPVYGYTF. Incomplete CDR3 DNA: TGTGCCAGCTCACCGGTCACAGGACCCGTCTACGGC.

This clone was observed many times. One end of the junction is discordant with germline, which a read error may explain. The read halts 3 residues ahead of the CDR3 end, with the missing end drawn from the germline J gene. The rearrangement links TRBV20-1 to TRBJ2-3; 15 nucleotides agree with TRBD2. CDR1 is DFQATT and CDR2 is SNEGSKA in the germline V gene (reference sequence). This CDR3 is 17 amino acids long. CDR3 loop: CSAGGQGLAGGTDTQYF. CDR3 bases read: TGCAGTGCGGGGGGACAGGGACTAGCGGGGGGCACGGATACG.

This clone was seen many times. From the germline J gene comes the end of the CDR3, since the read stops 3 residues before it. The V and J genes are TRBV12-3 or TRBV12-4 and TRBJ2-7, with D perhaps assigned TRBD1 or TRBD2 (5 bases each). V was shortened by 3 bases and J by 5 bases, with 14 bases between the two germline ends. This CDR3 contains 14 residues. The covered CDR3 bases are TGTGCCAGCAGTTTGGGTGAGGGGAGCCACGAG. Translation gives CASSLGEGSHE. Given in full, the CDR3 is CASSLGEGSHEQYF.

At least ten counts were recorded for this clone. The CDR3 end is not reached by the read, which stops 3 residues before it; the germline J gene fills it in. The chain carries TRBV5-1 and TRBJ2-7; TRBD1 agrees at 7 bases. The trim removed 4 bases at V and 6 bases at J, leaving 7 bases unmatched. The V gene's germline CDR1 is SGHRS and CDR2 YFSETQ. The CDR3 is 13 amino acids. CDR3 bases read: TGCGCCAGCAGCGCCCCCACAGGGGTCGAG. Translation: CASSAPTGVE. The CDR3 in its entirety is CASSAPTGVEQYF.

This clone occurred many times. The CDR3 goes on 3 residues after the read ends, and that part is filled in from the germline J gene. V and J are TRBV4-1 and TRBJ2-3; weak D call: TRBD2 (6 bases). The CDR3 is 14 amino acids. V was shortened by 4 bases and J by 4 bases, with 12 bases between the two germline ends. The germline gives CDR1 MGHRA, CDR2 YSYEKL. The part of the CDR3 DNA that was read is TGCGCCAGCAGCCTTCGACTAGACGCAGATACG. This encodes CASSLRLDADT. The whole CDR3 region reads CASSLRLDADTQYF.

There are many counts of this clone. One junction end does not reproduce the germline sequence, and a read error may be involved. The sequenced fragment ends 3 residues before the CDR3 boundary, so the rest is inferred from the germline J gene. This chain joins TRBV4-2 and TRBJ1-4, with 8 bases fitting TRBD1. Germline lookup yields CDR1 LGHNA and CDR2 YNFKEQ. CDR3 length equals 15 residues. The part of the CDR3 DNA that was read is TGCGCCAGCACCCGGCCCCGGGACAGGCCCGAAAAA. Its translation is CASTRPRDRPEK. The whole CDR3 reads CASTRPRDRPEKLFF.

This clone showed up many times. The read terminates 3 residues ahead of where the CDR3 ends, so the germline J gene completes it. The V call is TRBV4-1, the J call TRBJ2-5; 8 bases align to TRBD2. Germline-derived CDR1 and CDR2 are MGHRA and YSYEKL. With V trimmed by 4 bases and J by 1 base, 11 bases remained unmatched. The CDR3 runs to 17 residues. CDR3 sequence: CASSRDTAGGFQETQYF. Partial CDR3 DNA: TGCGCCAGCAGCCGCGACACGGCGGGGGGATTCCAAGAGACC.